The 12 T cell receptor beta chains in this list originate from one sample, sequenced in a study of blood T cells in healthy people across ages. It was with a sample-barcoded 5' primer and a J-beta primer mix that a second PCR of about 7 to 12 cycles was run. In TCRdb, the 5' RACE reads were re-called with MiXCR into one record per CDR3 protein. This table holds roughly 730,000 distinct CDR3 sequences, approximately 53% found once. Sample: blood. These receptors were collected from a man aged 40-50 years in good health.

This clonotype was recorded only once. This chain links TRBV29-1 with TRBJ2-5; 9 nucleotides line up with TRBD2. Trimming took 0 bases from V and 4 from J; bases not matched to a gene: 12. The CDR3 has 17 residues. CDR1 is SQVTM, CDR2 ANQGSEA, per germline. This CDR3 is CSVEDPFGTSISETQYF. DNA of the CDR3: TGCAGCGTTGAAGATCCTTTTGGGACTAGCATATCAGAGACCCAGTACTTC.

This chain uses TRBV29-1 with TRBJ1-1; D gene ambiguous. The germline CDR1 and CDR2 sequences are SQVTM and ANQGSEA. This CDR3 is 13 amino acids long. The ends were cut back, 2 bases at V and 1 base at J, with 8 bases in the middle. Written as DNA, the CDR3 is TGCAGCGTTGAAAGCCGGACGAACACTGAAGCTTTCTTT. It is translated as CSVESRTNTEAFF.

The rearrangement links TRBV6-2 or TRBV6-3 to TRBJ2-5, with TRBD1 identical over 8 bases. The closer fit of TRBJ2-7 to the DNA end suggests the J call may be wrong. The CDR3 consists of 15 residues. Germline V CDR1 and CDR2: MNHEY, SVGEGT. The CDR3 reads CASSYDRGRNHEQYF. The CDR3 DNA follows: TGTGCCAGCAGTTACGACAGGGGACGGAATCACGAGCAGTACTTC.

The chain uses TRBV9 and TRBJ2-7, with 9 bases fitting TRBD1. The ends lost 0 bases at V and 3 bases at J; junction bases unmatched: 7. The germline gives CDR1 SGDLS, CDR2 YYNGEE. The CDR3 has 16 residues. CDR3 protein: CASSVATQGAIYEQYF. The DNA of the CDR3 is TGTGCCAGCAGCGTAGCTACACAGGGGGCCATCTACGAGCAGTACTTC. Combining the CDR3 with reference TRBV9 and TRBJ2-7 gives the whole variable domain DSGVTQTPKHLITATGQRVTLRCSPRSGDLSVYWYQQSLDQGLQFLIQYYNGEERAKGNILERFSAQQFPDLHSELNLSSLELGDSALYFCASSVATQGAIYEQYFGPGTRLTVT.

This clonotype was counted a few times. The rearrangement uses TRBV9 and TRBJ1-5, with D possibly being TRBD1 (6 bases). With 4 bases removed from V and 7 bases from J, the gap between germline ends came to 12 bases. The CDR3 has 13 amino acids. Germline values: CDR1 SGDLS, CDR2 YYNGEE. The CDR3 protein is CASSPEGGQPQHF. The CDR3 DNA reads TGTGCCAGCAGCCCGGAGGGGGGGCAGCCCCAGCATTTT.

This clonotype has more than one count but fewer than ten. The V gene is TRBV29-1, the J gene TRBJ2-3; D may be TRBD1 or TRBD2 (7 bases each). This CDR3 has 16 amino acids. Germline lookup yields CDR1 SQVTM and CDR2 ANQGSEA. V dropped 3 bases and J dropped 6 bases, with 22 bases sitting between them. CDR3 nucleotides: TGCAGCGTTGATAGTCCGACAGGGAGGGTCGAGGATACGCAGTATTTT. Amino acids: CSVDSPTGRVEDTQYF.

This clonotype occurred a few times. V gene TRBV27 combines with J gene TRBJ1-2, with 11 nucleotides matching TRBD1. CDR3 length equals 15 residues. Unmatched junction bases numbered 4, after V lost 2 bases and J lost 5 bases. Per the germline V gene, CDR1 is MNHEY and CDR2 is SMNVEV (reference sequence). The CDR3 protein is CASSLGTGGGYGYTF. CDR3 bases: TGTGCCAGCAGTTTAGGGACAGGGGGTGGATATGGCTACACCTTC.

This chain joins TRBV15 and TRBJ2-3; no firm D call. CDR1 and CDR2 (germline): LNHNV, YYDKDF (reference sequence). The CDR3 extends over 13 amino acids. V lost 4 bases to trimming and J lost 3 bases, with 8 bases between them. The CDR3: CATSTSETDTQYF. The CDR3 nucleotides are TGTGCCACCAGCACTTCAGAGACAGATACGCAGTATTTT. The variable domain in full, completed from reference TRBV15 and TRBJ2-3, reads DAMVIQNPRYQVTQFGKPVTLSCSQTLNHNVMYWYQQKSSQAPKLLFHYYDKDFNNEADTPDNFQSRRPNTSFCFLDIRSPGLGDTAMYLCATSTSETDTQYFGPGTRLTVL.

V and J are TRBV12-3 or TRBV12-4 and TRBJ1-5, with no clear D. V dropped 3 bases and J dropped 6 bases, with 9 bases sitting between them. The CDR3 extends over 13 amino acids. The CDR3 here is CASSFGVFQPQHF. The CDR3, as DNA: TGTGCCAGCAGTTTTGGTGTCTTTCAGCCCCAGCATTTT.

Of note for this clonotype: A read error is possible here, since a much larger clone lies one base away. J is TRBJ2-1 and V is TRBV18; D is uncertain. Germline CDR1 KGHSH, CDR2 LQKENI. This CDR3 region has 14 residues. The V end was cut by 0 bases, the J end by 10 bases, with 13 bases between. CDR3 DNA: TGTGCCAGCTCACCACCAACTATTTCCTACGAGCAGTTCTTC. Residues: CASSPPTISYEQFF.

The CDR3 bases are TGTGCCAGCAGCATTAGGGAGACAGATACGCAGTATTTT. Translated: CASSIRETDTQYF. This chain links TRBV9 with TRBJ2-3; weak D call: TRBD2 (5 bases). The CDR3 sequence is 13 residues long. Germline CDR1 is SGDLS and CDR2 is YYNGEE. Trimming left V 4 bases short and J 3 bases short, with 9 bases between. Variable domain in full (rest from reference TRBV9 and TRBJ2-3): DSGVTQTPKHLITATGQRVTLRCSPRSGDLSVYWYQQSLDQGLQFLIQYYNGEERAKGNILERFSAQQFPDLHSELNLSSLELGDSALYFCASSIRETDTQYFGPGTRLTVL.

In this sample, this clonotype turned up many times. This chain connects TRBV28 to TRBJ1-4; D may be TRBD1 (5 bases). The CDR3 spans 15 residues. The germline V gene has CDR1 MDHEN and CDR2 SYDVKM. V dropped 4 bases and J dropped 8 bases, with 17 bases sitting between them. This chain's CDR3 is CASSSSQVINEKLFF. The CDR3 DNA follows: TGTGCCAGCAGTTCTTCACAGGTGATAAACGAAAAACTGTTTTTT.